Described below is a single T cell receptor beta chain sequence and its context. Its matching antigen is unknown. The amount of total RNA extracted per sample was at least 5.5 micrograms. This CDR3 has 12 residues. The V end lost 6 bases, the J end lost 4 bases, and 8 bases lay between the germline ends. Looked up from germline, CDR1 is WSHSY and CDR2 is SAAADI. This sample was included in a study of blood T cells in healthy people across ages. Study findings and constraints: Per million T cells, TCR beta diversity dropped roughly linearly as age increased.

Next came a second PCR, run for roughly 6 to 11 cycles, which used a sample-barcoded 5' primer along with a J-beta primer mix. TCRdb reprocessed the 5' RACE reads via MiXCR and lists one record per CDR3 protein. Of under 950,000 distinct CDR3 sequences in the sample, about a fifth are singletons; the top ten hold around 21%. This TCR derives from a man aged 70 or older in good health. The rearrangement links TRBV10-2 to TRBJ2-3; D ambiguous. The sequenced sample consisted of blood. The CDR3 spells CASRGPPDTQYF. CDR3 in DNA: TGCGCCAGCAGGGGCCCCCCAGATACGCAGTATTTT.